These 29 T cell receptor beta chains originate from one sample sequenced in a study of shared clonotypes between healthy human individuals (dated by TCRdb to between 2020 and 2021). Library preparation employed the immunoSEQ multiplex PCR assay. TCRdb obtained this table from immuneACCESS and retained in-frame rearrangements with V and J assigned. These tables miss some clones; where compared with another copy, unresolved V genes account for less than half of the shortfall, and the remainder is unexplained. The sample table shows 2 million to 3 million clones, and about 92% are seen once. Roughly 0.14% of the sample is held by the ten biggest clonotypes. Sequences were obtained from naive CD4+ T cells sorted from blood. In the paper's terms, the cell subset or site label means: CD45RA+ positively selected. These receptors all come from a man in his late teens or twenties in good health.

V gene TRBV15 combines with J gene TRBJ1-2; 9 bases fit TRBD1. In germline, CDR1 is LNHNV, CDR2 YYDKDF (reference sequence). The V gene end was trimmed by 8 bases and the J gene end by 5 bases; junction bases not matched to a gene: 9. The CDR3 sequence is 14 residues long. The CDR3 spells CATRPPGQGYGYTF. The CDR3 nucleotides are TGTGCCACCCGCCCGCCAGGACAGGGGTATGGCTACACCTTC.

The chain has TRBV5-4 and TRBJ2-3, with 8 bases fitting TRBD1. CDR1 SGHNT and CDR2 YYREEE come from the germline V gene (reference sequence). The CDR3 length is 15 residues. With 3 bases clipped from V and 7 bases from J, the junction kept 10 bases outside the gene matches. The CDR3 region has the DNA TGTGCCAGCAGCTCCGCACCGGGACAGGAAAATACGCAGTATTTT. It codes for CASSSAPGQENTQYF.

A single count supports this clone. The chain recombines TRBV7-2 with TRBJ2-3, with TRBD2 matching 8 bases. This CDR3 is built from 16 residues. The V gene end was trimmed by 5 bases and the J gene end by 8 bases; junction bases not matched to a gene: 15. The germline CDR1 and CDR2 sequences are SGHTA and FQGNSA. In DNA form, the CDR3 reads TGTGCCAGCAGCCCCGGGCTAGCGGGTCGCCTGGGTACGCAGTATTTT. Its translation: CASSPGLAGRLGTQYF.

The chain recombines TRBV2 with TRBJ1-5; D may be TRBD1 (6 bases). With 6 bases removed from V and 4 bases from J, the gap between germline ends came to 16 bases. This CDR3 has 15 residues. CDR1 and CDR2 (germline): SNHLY, FYNNEI. CDR3 region: CASSPRGNGNQPQHF. CDR3 DNA: TGTGCCAGCAGCCCGAGGGGGAACGGTAATCAGCCCCAGCATTTT.

The J gene is TRBJ2-1, the V gene TRBV28; maybe TRBD1 (6 bases). The CDR3 contains 15 residues. Trimming stripped 2 bases from V and 6 bases from J, with 14 bases between. Looked up from germline, CDR1 is MDHEN and CDR2 is SYDVKM. CDR3 in amino acids: CASSLEGVGRNEQFF. The CDR3 nucleotides read TGTGCCAGCAGTTTAGAGGGGGTTGGTCGCAATGAGCAGTTCTTC. Filled out from reference TRBV28 and TRBJ2-1, the complete variable domain reads DVKVTQSSRYLVKRTGEKVFLECVQDMDHENMFWYRQDPGLGLRLIYFSYDVKMKEKGDIPEGYSVSREKKERFSLILESASTNQTSMYLCASSLEGVGRNEQFFGPGTRLTVL.

V gene TRBV11-2 combines with J gene TRBJ2-7, with a tentative D call TRBD1 (5 bases). Germline-derived CDR1 and CDR2 are SGHAT and FQNNGV. V lost 6 bases and J lost 6, with 9 bases in between. The CDR3 extends over 11 amino acids. The CDR3 DNA follows: TGTGCCAGCAGACAGGTTGGCGAGCAGTACTTC. As protein: CASRQVGEQYF. Together with reference TRBV11-2 and TRBJ2-7, the CDR3 gives the full variable domain: EAGVAQSPRYKIIEKRQSVAFWCNPISGHATLYWYQQILGQGPKLLIQFQNNGVVDDSQLPKDRFSAERLKGVDSTLKIQPAKLEDSAVYLCASRQVGEQYFGPGTRLTVT.

This clone was seen just once. The CDR3 nucleotides read TGTGCCAGCAGCTCGATACAGGGTCTGGAGACCCAGTACTTC. The encoded protein is CASSSIQGLETQYF. J is TRBJ2-5 and V is TRBV5-4; possibly TRBD1 for D (6 bases). Germline loops: CDR1 SGHNT, CDR2 YYREEE (reference sequence). The CDR3 runs 14 residues. The V gene lost 3 bases and the J gene lost 5 bases, with 14 bases spanning the gap.

The rearrangement uses TRBV6-6 and TRBJ2-2, with 7 bases matching TRBD2. With 6 bases clipped from V and 2 bases from J, the junction kept 9 bases outside the gene matches. The germline gives CDR1 MNHNY, CDR2 SVGAGI (reference sequence). CDR3 size: 16 residues. The CDR3 nucleotides read TGTGCCAGCAGGCCCCCGGGACTACCTAACACCGGGGAGCTGTTTTTT. Protein: CASRPPGLPNTGELFF.

The CDR3 reads CASSAPDRVTYEQYF. In DNA, the CDR3 is TGTGCCAGCAGTGCCCCGGACAGGGTCACCTACGAGCAGTACTTC. The chain carries TRBV2 and TRBJ2-7; 8 bases are shared with TRBD1. This CDR3 is 15 amino acids long. The germline CDR1 and CDR2 sequences are SNHLY and FYNNEI. V shed 4 bases, J shed 2 bases, and the junction held 7 bases outside the gene matches.

The V and J genes are TRBV6-6 and TRBJ1-1, with D unclear. Germline V gives CDR1 MNHNY, CDR2 SVGAGI (reference sequence). The CDR3 has 13 residues. The V end lost 4 bases, the J end lost 1 base, and 7 bases lay between the germline ends. Here the CDR3 reads CASSLPANTEAFF. The CDR3 coding sequence is TGTGCCAGCAGTTTACCCGCGAACACTGAAGCTTTCTTT.

CDR3 loop: CASSWDQGNNEQFF. For the CDR3, the DNA is TGTGCCAGCAGCTGGGACCAGGGGAACAATGAGCAGTTCTTC. The chain combines TRBV5-6 with TRBJ2-1; TRBD1 might be the D (6 bases). The CDR3 is 14 amino acids. Trimming pared 3 bases from V and 5 bases from J, leaving 12 bases between. Germline CDR1 and CDR2: SGHDT and YYEEEE.

The chain is built from TRBV7-2 and TRBJ2-7; D tentatively fits TRBD1 or TRBD2 (5 bases each). Germline V CDR1 and CDR2: SGHTA, FQGNSA. CDR3 length: 17 residues. Trimming shortened V by 2 bases and J by 5 bases, and 22 bases separated the two germline ends. The CDR3 bases are TGTGCCAGCAGCTTATCCCCCCACAGAGGGGTTTCCGACGAGCAGTACTTC. This gives the protein CASSLSPHRGVSDEQYF.

The chain recombines TRBV28 with TRBJ1-5; 8 bases agree with TRBD1. With 4 bases clipped from V and 0 bases from J, the junction kept 5 bases outside the gene matches. Germline CDR1 reads MDHEN; CDR2 reads SYDVKM. The CDR3 length is 16 residues. This CDR3 is CASSSNRGNSNQPQHF. CDR3 DNA: TGTGCCAGCAGTTCGAACAGGGGGAATAGCAATCAGCCCCAGCATTTT.

Worth noting for this clone: The identical CDR3 is also encoded by other nucleotide sequences in the sample. The chain employs TRBV18 and TRBJ1-4, with a weak D call TRBD1 (5 bases). The CDR3 consists of 13 residues. V gave up 6 bases and J gave up 4 bases, with 9 bases separating them. Germline lookup yields CDR1 KGHSH and CDR2 LQKENI. In DNA, the CDR3 is TGTGCCAGCTCCCGGGACTATAATGAAAAACTGTTTTTT. Its protein is CASSRDYNEKLFF. Together with reference TRBV18 and TRBJ1-4, the CDR3 gives the full variable domain: NAGVMQNPRHLVRRRGQEARLRCSPMKGHSHVYWYRQLPEEGLKFMVYLQKENIIDESGMPKERFSAEFPKEGPSILRIQQVVRGDSAAYFCASSRDYNEKLFFGSGTQLSVL.

The chain joins TRBV6-5 to TRBJ2-7; no clear D gene. Germline V gene lookup returns CDR1 MNHEY and CDR2 SVGAGI. V shed 6 bases and J shed 2 bases, with 14 bases lying between them. The CDR3 totals 14 residues. For the CDR3, the DNA is TGTGCCAGCAGCCCTAGGGCAGGACCCTACGAGCAGTACTTC. Amino acid sequence: CASSPRAGPYEQYF.

The rearrangement links TRBV5-1 to TRBJ1-3; D is uncertain. CDR1 is SGHRS, CDR2 YFSETQ, per germline. This CDR3 contains 16 residues. Trimming stripped 0 bases from V and 4 bases from J, with 14 bases between. This CDR3 reads CASSLVSPRWGNTIYF. The CDR3 DNA follows: TGCGCCAGCAGCTTGGTATCCCCGAGGTGGGGAAACACCATATATTTT.

The rearrangement uses TRBV5-1 and TRBJ2-5; 11 bases are shared with TRBD2. This CDR3 is built from 17 residues. The V and J ends lost 4 bases and 4 bases, in that order; junction bases with no gene match: 12. From germline, CDR1 is SGHRS and CDR2 YFSETQ. CDR3 sequence (DNA): TGCGCCAGCAGCCTTATAGCGGGAGGGCCGGGGGGAGAGACCCAGTACTTC. This translates into CASSLIAGGPGGETQYF.

The rearrangement uses TRBV30 and TRBJ2-3, with D perhaps TRBD2 (6 bases). The V and J ends lost 4 bases and 2 bases respectively, with 10 bases between them. Germline V gene data show CDR1 as GTSNPN and CDR2 as SVGIG (reference sequence). The CDR3 loop spans 13 amino acids. The CDR3 loop reads CAWMEGVTDTQYF. The CDR3 coding sequence is TGTGCCTGGATGGAGGGCGTCACAGATACGCAGTATTTT.

The V and J genes are TRBV4-1 and TRBJ2-5, with 11 bases lining up with TRBD2. Germline loops: CDR1 MGHRA, CDR2 YSYEKL. The CDR3 has 16 residues. J gave up 5 bases and V 2 bases, and 7 bases lay outside the gene matches. CDR3 region: CASSQLASGGWETQYF. The DNA for the CDR3 is TGCGCCAGCAGCCAATTGGCTAGCGGGGGGTGGGAGACCCAGTACTTC.

V is TRBV6-1 and J is TRBJ2-5; 8 nucleotides align to TRBD1. The J call may be faulty, since TRBJ2-7 better matches the DNA end. CDR3 length equals 15 residues. The germline CDR1 and CDR2 sequences are MNHNS and SASEGT. The CDR3 is CASSEGTGTPYEQYF. The CDR3 nucleotides are TGTGCCAGCAGTGAAGGGACAGGGACCCCCTACGAGCAGTACTTC.

This chain uses TRBV10-3 with TRBJ2-3; 7 nucleotides line up with TRBD2. The CDR3 sequence is 13 residues long. With 9 bases clipped from V and 3 bases from J, the junction kept 6 bases outside the gene matches. CDR1 and CDR2 from the germline V gene are ENHRY and SYGVKD. Written as DNA, the CDR3 is TGTGCCATTGACAGCGGGATTACAGATACGCAGTATTTT. Its protein product is CAIDSGITDTQYF.

This chain links TRBV5-1 with TRBJ1-6; 8 nucleotides match TRBD1. After removal of 3 bases from V and 6 bases from J, the junction contained 5 bases not matched to a gene. The germline gives CDR1 SGHRS, CDR2 YFSETQ. This CDR3 spans 15 amino acids. CDR3 DNA sequence: TGCGCCAGCAGCTCCTCAGGGGGCTCTAATTCACCCCTCCACTTT. Translating gives CASSSSGGSNSPLHF.

The chain couples TRBV18 to TRBJ2-2; TRBD1 aligns across 7 bases. Looked up from germline, CDR1 is KGHSH and CDR2 is LQKENI. Germline trimming cut 0 bases from V and 7 bases from J; bases unmatched to any gene: 5. The CDR3 contains 15 residues. CDR3 nucleotide sequence: TGTGCCAGCTCACCACCGGGACAGTACATCGGGGAGCTGTTTTTT. Translation gives CASSPPGQYIGELFF.

This chain joins TRBV5-1 and TRBJ2-7; D gene unclear. This CDR3 has 14 residues. Between the trimmed V and J ends, which lost 0 bases and 4 bases, there was a span of 11 bases. Germline V gene lookup returns CDR1 SGHRS and CDR2 YFSETQ. CDR3 coding DNA: TGCGCCAGCAGCTTGGGTAGGGTTGGTTACGAGCAGTACTTC. Protein sequence: CASSLGRVGYEQYF.

The chain couples TRBV6-5 to TRBJ2-4; D not resolved. The germline V and J ends were trimmed by 8 bases and 7 bases, with 6 bases remaining between them. This CDR3 has 10 residues. Germline assignment: CDR1 MNHEY and CDR2 SVGAGI. The CDR3 sequence is CASGDNIQYF. The CDR3 DNA is TGTGCCAGCGGAGATAACATTCAGTACTTC.

The chain employs TRBV5-1 and TRBJ2-7; TRBD2 matches at 8 bases. This CDR3 spans 13 amino acids. Per the germline V gene, CDR1 is SGHRS and CDR2 is YFSETQ. After removal of 5 bases from V and 3 bases from J, the junction contained 4 bases not matched to a gene. CDR3 loop: CASRSGGVYEQYF. CDR3 DNA: TGCGCCAGCAGGAGCGGGGGAGTCTACGAGCAGTACTTC.

The V gene is TRBV5-6, the J gene TRBJ1-3; D ambiguous. Trimming took 1 base from V and 0 from J, leaving 11 bases between them. Germline values: CDR1 SGHDT, CDR2 YYEEEE. The CDR3 extends over 16 amino acids. The chain's CDR3 is CASSLPAASSGNTIYF. CDR3 in DNA: TGTGCCAGCAGCTTGCCGGCGGCGAGCTCTGGAAACACCATATATTTT.

The J gene is TRBJ2-5, the V gene TRBV6-5; TRBD2 matches at 10 bases. This CDR3 has 15 residues. Per germline, CDR1 MNHEY and CDR2 SVGAGI. The V segment lost 6 bases and the J segment 2 bases; nucleotides outside the gene matches: 6. CDR3 in amino acids: CASRSSGGVQETQYF. For the CDR3, the DNA is TGTGCCAGCAGAAGCAGCGGGGGGGTACAAGAGACCCAGTACTTC.

A single count supports this clone. The V and J genes are TRBV4-3 and TRBJ2-2, with 11 bases matching TRBD2. The CDR3 loop spans 16 amino acids. Germline CDR1 is LGHNA and CDR2 is YSLEER. V lost 3 bases to trimming and J lost 5 bases; unmatched junction nucleotides: 5. The CDR3 DNA reads as TGCGCCAGCAGCCAGGCTAGCGGGAGGAAAACCGGGGAGCTGTTTTTT. Amino acids: CASSQASGRKTGELFF.